Listed here are 7 T cell receptor beta chains from one sample, sequenced in a study of cytomegalovirus exposure and HLA in healthy donors. The PCR was carried out with 60 Vbeta primers and 13 Jbeta primers. Profiled with immunoSEQ multiplex PCR; TCRdb holds only in-frame clones, not every one. The data show about 140,000 clones, over 75% seen once. Source material: PBMCs. These receptors came from a man aged 40-49 years in good health and CMV-seronegative.

The chain uses TRBV30 and TRBJ2-3, with TRBD2 as a possible D gene (6 bases). The V gene's germline CDR1 is GTSNPN and CDR2 SVGIG (reference sequence). Trimming cost V 0 bases and J 3 bases, with 10 bases left between them. The CDR3 is made up of 14 amino acids. The CDR3 protein is CAWSVLGGTDTQYF. In nucleotides, the CDR3 is TGTGCCTGGAGTGTATTGGGGGGAACAGATACGCAGTATTTT.

CDR3: CASSGQGASYEQYF. Here the CDR3 DNA reads TGTGCCAGCAGCGGACAGGGGGCATCCTACGAGCAGTACTTC. This chain links TRBV7-2 with TRBJ2-7; 11 bases are a match to TRBD1. With V trimmed by 5 bases and J by 1 base, 1 base remained unmatched. This CDR3 region has 14 residues. Germline assignment: CDR1 SGHTA and CDR2 FQGNSA.

The rearrangement joins TRBV19 to TRBJ2-1; D not certain. The length of the CDR3 is 17 residues. V shed 0 bases and J shed 0 bases, with 12 bases lying between them. The germline gives CDR1 LNHDA, CDR2 SQIVND (reference sequence). Here the CDR3 DNA reads TGTGCCAGTAGTATAGATCGTTCCTACCCCTCCTACAATGAGCAGTTCTTC. Its translation: CASSIDRSYPSYNEQFF.

The chain combines TRBV28 with TRBJ2-2, with D tentatively TRBD1 (7 bases). The CDR3 consists of 16 residues. Germline assignment: CDR1 MDHEN and CDR2 SYDVKM. Trimming pared 3 bases from V and 3 bases from J, leaving 14 bases between. The CDR3 region has the DNA TGTGCCAGCAGTTTGAGGGGGCCGGGGGACACCGGGGAGCTGTTTTTT. This sequence encodes CASSLRGPGDTGELFF.

V usage is TRBV4-2 and J usage is TRBJ2-1; TRBD1 might be the D (6 bases). This CDR3 region has 16 residues. V lost 2 bases, J lost 2 bases, and 13 bases lay in between. Germline values: CDR1 LGHNA, CDR2 YNFKEQ. CDR3 DNA sequence: TGTGCCAGCAGCCAACGCGCGGACAGCCCCTACAATGAGCAGTTCTTC. It specifies CASSQRADSPYNEQFF.

The V gene is TRBV5-1, the J gene TRBJ2-5, with 8 bases identical to TRBD2. Germline values: CDR1 SGHRS, CDR2 YFSETQ. Trimming cost V 4 bases and J 1 base; bases outside gene matches: 9. The CDR3 contains 16 residues. The CDR3 DNA reads TGCGCCAGCAGCCTCGGCGGGGGGATGACCCAAGAGACCCAGTACTTC. Residues: CASSLGGGMTQETQYF.

This CDR3 is CASSFRGQGRTGNTIYF. The CDR3 nucleotides are TGTGCCAGCAGTTTCAGGGGACAGGGGAGGACTGGAAACACCATATATTTT. The chain recombines TRBV28 with TRBJ1-3; 10 nucleotides match TRBD1. The CDR3 spans 17 residues. With V trimmed by 3 bases and J by 2 bases, 7 bases remained unmatched. Germline values: CDR1 MDHEN, CDR2 SYDVKM. The full variable domain, its missing parts supplied by reference TRBV28 and TRBJ1-3, is DVKVTQSSRYLVKRTGEKVFLECVQDMDHENMFWYRQDPGLGLRLIYFSYDVKMKEKGDIPEGYSVSREKKERFSLILESASTNQTSMYLCASSFRGQGRTGNTIYFGEGSWLTVV.